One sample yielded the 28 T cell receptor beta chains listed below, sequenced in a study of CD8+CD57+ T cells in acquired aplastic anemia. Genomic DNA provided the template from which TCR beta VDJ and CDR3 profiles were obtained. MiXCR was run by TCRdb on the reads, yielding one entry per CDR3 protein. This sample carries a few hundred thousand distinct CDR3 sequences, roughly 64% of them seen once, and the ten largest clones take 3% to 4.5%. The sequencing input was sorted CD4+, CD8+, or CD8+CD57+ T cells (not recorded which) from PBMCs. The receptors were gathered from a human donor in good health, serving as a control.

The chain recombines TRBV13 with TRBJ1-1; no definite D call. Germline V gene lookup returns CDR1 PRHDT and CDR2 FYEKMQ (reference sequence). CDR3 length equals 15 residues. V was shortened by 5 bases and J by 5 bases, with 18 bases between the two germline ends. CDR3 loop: CASSPPDGEGTEAFF. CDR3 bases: TGTGCCAGCAGCCCCCCGGATGGGGAGGGAACTGAAGCTTTCTTT.

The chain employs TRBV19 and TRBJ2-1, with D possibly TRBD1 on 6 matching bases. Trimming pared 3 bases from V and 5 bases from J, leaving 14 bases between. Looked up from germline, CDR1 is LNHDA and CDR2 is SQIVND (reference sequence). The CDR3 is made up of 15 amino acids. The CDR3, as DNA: TGTGCCAGTAGTATGCGGCAGGGGAGAAACAATGAGCAGTTCTTC. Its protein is CASSMRQGRNNEQFF.

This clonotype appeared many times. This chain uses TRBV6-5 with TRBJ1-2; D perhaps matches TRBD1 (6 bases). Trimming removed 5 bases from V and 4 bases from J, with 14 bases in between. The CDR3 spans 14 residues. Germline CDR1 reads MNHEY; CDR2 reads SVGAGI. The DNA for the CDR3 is TGTGCCAGCAGTCGGCTCCGGACAGCCTATGGCTACACCTTC. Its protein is CASSRLRTAYGYTF.

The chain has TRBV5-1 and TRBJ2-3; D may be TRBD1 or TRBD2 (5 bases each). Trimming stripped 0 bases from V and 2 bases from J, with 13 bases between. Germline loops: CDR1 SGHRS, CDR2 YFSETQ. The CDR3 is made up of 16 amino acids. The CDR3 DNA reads TGCGCCAGCAGCTTGGATGCGAGGGGCTCCACAGATACGCAGTATTTT. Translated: CASSLDARGSTDTQYF.

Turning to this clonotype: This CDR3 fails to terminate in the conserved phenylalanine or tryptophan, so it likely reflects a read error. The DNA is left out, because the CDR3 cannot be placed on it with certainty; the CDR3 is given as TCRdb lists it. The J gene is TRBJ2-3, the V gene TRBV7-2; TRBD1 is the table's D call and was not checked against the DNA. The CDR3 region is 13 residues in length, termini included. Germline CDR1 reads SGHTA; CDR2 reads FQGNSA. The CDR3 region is CASSLGTGLYEQY.

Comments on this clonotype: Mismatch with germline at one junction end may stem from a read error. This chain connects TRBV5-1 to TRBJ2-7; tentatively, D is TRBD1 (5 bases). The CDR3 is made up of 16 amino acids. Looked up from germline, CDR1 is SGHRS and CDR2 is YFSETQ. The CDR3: CASSVPQGVGDYEQYF. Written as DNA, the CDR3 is TGTGCCAGCAGCGTCCCTCAAGGGGTCGGAGACTACGAGCAGTACTTC.

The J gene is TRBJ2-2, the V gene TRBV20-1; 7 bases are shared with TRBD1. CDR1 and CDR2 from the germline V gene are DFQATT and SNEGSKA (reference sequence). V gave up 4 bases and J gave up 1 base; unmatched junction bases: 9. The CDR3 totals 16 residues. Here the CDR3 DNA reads TGCAGTGCTACGTCAGGAGGACAGGAGAACACCGGGGAGCTGTTTTTT. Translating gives CSATSGGQENTGELFF.

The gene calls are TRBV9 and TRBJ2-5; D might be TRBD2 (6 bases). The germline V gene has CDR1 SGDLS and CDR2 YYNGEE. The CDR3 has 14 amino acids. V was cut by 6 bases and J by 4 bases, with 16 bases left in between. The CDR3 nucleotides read TGTGCCAGCACCTGTGGCGGGACGAGAGAGACCCAGTACTTC. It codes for CASTCGGTRETQYF.

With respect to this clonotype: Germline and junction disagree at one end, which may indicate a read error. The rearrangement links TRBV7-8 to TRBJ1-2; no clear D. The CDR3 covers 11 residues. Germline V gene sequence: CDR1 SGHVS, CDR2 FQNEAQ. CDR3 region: CASSLGVQSSF. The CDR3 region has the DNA TGTGCCAGCAGCTTAGGGGTACAGAGCTCCTTC.

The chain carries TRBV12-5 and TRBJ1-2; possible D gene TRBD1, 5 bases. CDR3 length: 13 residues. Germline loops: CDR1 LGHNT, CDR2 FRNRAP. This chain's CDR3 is CASSSFTQGGYTF. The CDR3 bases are TGTGCCAGCAGTTCTTTCACCCAGGGCGGGTACACCTTC.

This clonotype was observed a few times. Here the CDR3 DNA reads TGTGCCAGTAGTATGGGACTAGTGCGGGAGCAGTACTTC. This sequence encodes CASSMGLVREQYF. V gene TRBV19 combines with J gene TRBJ2-7; 8 bases match TRBD2. V was pared by 3 bases and J by 7 bases, with 5 bases of the junction left unmatched. The CDR3 sequence is 13 residues long. The germline CDR1 and CDR2 sequences are LNHDA and SQIVND (reference sequence).

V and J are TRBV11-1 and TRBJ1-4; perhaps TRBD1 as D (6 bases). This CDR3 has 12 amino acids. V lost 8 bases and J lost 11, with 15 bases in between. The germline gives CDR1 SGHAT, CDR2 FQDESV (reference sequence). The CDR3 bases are TGTGCCAGCGGAAAACCGAGGGGGAAACTGTTTTTT. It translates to CASGKPRGKLFF.

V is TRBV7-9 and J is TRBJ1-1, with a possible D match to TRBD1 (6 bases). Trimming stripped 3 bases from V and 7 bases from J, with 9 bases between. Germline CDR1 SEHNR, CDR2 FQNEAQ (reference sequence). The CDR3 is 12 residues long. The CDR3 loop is CASSLGHGEAFF. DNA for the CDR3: TGTGCCAGCAGCTTGGGACACGGTGAAGCTTTCTTT.

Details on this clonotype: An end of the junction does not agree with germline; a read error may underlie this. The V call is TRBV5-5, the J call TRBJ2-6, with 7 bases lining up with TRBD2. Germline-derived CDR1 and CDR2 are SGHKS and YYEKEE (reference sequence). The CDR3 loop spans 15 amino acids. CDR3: CASSGGGAGANVLTF. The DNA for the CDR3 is TGCGCCAGCAGCGGCGGGGGAGCTGGGGCCAACGTCCTGACTTTC.

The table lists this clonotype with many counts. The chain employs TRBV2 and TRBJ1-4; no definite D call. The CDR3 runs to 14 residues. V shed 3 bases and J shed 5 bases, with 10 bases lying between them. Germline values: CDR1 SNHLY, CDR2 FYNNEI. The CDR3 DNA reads TGTGCCAGCAGTGATGTGACACCGAATGAAAAACTGTTTTTT. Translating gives CASSDVTPNEKLFF.

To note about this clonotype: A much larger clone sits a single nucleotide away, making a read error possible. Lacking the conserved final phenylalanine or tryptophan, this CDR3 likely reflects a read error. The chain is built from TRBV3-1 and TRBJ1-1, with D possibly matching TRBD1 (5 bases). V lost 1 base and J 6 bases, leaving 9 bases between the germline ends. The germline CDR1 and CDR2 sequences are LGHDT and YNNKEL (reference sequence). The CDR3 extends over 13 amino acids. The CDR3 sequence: CASSQGGRAEAFS. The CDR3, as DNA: TGTGCCAGCAGCCAAGGGGGGAGGGCTGAAGCTTTCTCT.

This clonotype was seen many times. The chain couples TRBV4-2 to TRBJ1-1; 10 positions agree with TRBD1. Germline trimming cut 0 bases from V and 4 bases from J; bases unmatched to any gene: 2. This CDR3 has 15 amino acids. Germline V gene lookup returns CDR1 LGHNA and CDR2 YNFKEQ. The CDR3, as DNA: TGTGCCAGCAGCCAAGAGGGACAGGGGTTCACTGAAGCTTTCTTT. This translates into CASSQEGQGFTEAFF.

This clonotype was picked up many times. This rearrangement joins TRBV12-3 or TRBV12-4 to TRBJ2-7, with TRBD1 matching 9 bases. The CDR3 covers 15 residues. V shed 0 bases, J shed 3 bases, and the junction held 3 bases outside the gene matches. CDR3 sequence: CASSLATGGVYEQYF. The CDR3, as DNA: TGTGCCAGCAGTTTAGCGACAGGGGGAGTCTACGAGCAGTACTTC.

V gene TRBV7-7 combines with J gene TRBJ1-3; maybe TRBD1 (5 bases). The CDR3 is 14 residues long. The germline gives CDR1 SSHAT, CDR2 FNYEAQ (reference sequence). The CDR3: CASPQQVSGNTIYF. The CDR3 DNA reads TGTGCTAGCCCCCAACAGGTATCCGGAAACACCATATATTTT.

The CDR3 DNA sequence: TGCAGTGCTAGAGCGAGGCAGGCGGCTAACTACGAGCAGTACTTC. It is translated as CSARARQAANYEQYF. The V and J genes are TRBV20-1 and TRBJ2-7; D remains ambiguous. Looked up from germline, CDR1 is DFQATT and CDR2 is SNEGSKA (reference sequence). CDR3 size: 15 residues. V was trimmed by 1 base and J by 3 bases, leaving 16 bases between them.

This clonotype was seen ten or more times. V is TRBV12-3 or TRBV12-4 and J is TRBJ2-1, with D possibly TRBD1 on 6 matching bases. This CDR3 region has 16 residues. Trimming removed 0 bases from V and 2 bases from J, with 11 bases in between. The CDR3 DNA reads TGTGCCAGCAGTTTAGCGTTGGGACAAACCTACAATGAGCAGTTCTTC. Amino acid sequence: CASSLALGQTYNEQFF.

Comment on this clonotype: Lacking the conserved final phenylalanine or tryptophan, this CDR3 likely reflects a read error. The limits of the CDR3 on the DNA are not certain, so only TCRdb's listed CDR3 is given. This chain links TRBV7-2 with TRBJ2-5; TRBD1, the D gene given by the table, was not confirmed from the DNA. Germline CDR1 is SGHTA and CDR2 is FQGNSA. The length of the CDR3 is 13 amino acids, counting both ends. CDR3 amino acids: CASSRADQPQHYG.

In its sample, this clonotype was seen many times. The CDR3 DNA reads TGTGCCAGCAGCTCTCACAGGGCGGGGAACACTGAAGCTTTCTTT. As protein: CASSSHRAGNTEAFF. The chain recombines TRBV5-8 with TRBJ1-1; D possibly corresponds to TRBD1 (6 bases). Germline V gives CDR1 SGHTS, CDR2 YDEGEE. CDR3 length: 15 amino acids. With 3 bases removed from V and 1 base from J, the gap between germline ends came to 13 bases.

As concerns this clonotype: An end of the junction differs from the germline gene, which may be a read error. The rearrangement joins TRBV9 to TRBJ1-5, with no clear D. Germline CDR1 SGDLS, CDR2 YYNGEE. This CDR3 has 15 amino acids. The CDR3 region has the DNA TGTGCCAGCAGCGTACACAACCTTAGCAATCATCCCCAGCATTTT. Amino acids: CASSVHNLSNHPQHF. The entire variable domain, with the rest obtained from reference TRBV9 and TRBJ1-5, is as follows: DSGVTQTPKHLITATGQRVTLRCSPRSGDLSVYWYQQSLDQGLQFLIQYYNGEERAKGNILERFSAQQFPDLHSELNLSSLELGDSALYFCASSVHNLSNHPQHFGDGTRLSIL.

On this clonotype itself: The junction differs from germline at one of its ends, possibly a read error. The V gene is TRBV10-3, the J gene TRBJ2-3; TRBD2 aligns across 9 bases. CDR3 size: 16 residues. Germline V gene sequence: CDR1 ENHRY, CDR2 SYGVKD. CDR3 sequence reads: CAISESEGQAGGTQYF. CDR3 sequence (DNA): TGTGCCATCAGTGAGTCGGAGGGACAAGCGGGGGGTACGCAGTACTTT.

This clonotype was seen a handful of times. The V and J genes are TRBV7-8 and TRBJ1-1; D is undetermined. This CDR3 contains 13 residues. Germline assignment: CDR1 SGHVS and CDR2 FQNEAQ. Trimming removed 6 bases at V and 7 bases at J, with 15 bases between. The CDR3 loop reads CASSGPRGSEAFF. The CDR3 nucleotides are TGTGCCAGCAGTGGACCGCGGGGTAGTGAAGCTTTCTTT.

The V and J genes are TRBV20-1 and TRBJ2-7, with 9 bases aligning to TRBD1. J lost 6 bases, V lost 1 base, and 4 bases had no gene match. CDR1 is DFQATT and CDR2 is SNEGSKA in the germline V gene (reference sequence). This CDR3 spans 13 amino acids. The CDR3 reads CSARAGTGSEQYF. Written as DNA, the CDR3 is TGCAGTGCTAGAGCCGGGACAGGGTCCGAGCAGTACTTC.

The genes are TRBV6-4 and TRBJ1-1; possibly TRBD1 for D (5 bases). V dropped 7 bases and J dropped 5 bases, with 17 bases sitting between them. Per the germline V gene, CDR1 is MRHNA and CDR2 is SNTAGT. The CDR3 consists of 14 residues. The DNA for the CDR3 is TGTGCCAGCATAGAGTCGACAGTCGGTACTGAAGCTTTCTTT. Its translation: CASIESTVGTEAFF.